The 22 T cell receptor beta chains in this list originate from one sample, sequenced in a study of early T cells in non-severe SARS-CoV-2 infection. One entry per CDR3 protein, called by TCRdb with MiXCR from the 5' RACE reads. This sample has approximately 73,000 distinct CDR3 sequences, with about 11% found just once. The source material was whole blood. These TCRs come from an adult who was a healthcare worker with PCR-confirmed SARS-CoV-2 infection or an uninfected control (not recorded which).

This clonotype was recorded many times. The chain couples TRBV9 to TRBJ2-1; 11 bases align to TRBD2. This CDR3 spans 16 amino acids. From germline, CDR1 is SGDLS and CDR2 YYNGEE. V was pared by 6 bases and J by 8 bases, with 13 bases of the junction left unmatched. CDR3 in amino acids: CASTETSGARKDEQFF. CDR3 sequence (DNA): TGTGCCAGCACCGAGACTAGCGGGGCAAGGAAGGATGAGCAGTTCTTC. Drawing the rest from reference TRBV9 and TRBJ2-1, the complete variable domain is DSGVTQTPKHLITATGQRVTLRCSPRSGDLSVYWYQQSLDQGLQFLIQYYNGEERAKGNILERFSAQQFPDLHSELNLSSLELGDSALYFCASTETSGARKDEQFFGPGTRLTVL.

This clonotype was observed many times. The chain couples TRBV19 to TRBJ2-7; perhaps D is TRBD1 or TRBD2 (5 bases each). The CDR3 is made up of 17 amino acids. Looked up from germline, CDR1 is LNHDA and CDR2 is SQIVND (reference sequence). V lost 5 bases to trimming and J lost 1 base, with 21 bases between them. CDR3 sequence reads: CASSEKTGTYKSYEQYF. The CDR3 coding sequence is TGTGCCAGTAGTGAGAAAACCGGGACCTACAAATCCTACGAGCAGTACTTC. Variable domain in full (rest from reference TRBV19 and TRBJ2-7): DGGITQSPKYLFRKEGQNVTLSCEQNLNHDAMYWYRQDPGQGLRLIYYSQIVNDFQKGDIAEGYSVSREKKESFPLTVTSAQKNPTAFYLCASSEKTGTYKSYEQYFGPGTRLTVT.

The gene calls are TRBV27 and TRBJ2-5, with D maybe TRBD2 (7 bases). In germline, CDR1 is MNHEY, CDR2 SMNVEV (reference sequence). Trimming cost V 5 bases and J 5 bases, with 18 bases left between them. The CDR3 sequence is 15 residues long. CDR3 amino acids: CASSPGGREYETQYF. CDR3 nucleotide sequence: TGTGCCAGCAGTCCCGGGGGGCGGGAGTACGAGACCCAGTACTTC.

This clonotype occurred many times. V and J are TRBV7-2 and TRBJ2-7; 9 bases are a match to TRBD1. Germline V gene sequence: CDR1 SGHTA, CDR2 FQGNSA. This CDR3 is built from 14 residues. The V segment lost 4 bases and the J segment 6 bases; nucleotides outside the gene matches: 7. The CDR3 region is CASSYRDRVGEQYF. CDR3 DNA: TGTGCCAGCAGCTACCGGGACAGGGTAGGCGAGCAGTACTTC.

This clonotype was counted ten times or more. V gene TRBV4-3 combines with J gene TRBJ2-7; a weak D match, TRBD1 (5 bases). Germline CDR1 is LGHNA and CDR2 is YSLEER. The length of the CDR3 is 14 residues. The V end lost 1 base, the J end lost 3 bases, and 10 bases lay between the germline ends. The CDR3 bases are TGCGCCAGCAGCCAAGGGGGCTCCGACTACGAGCAGTACTTC. Translation: CASSQGGSDYEQYF.

This clonotype was counted ten times or more. The V gene is TRBV3-1, the J gene TRBJ2-7; 9 bases are a match to TRBD1. The germline CDR1 and CDR2 sequences are LGHDT and YNNKEL (reference sequence). V lost 5 bases to trimming and J lost 2 bases; unmatched junction nucleotides: 7. CDR3 length: 15 residues. The CDR3 DNA reads as TGTGCCAGCAGCAACTGGGGGACAGGGACCTACGAGCAGTACTTC. This sequence encodes CASSNWGTGTYEQYF.

The genes are TRBV5-1 and TRBJ1-6, with 8 bases that match TRBD1. The trim removed 0 bases at V and 0 bases at J, leaving 5 bases unmatched. CDR1 and CDR2 (germline): SGHRS, YFSETQ. This CDR3 has 18 amino acids. For the CDR3, the DNA is TGCGCCAGCAGCTTGGTTGGGACAGGCAACTCCTATAATTCACCCCTCCACTTT. This translates into CASSLVGTGNSYNSPLHF.

This clonotype showed up just a few times. The chain links TRBV4-2 to TRBJ1-5, with D possibly TRBD1 on 5 matching bases. CDR1 is LGHNA and CDR2 is YNFKEQ in the germline V gene. The CDR3 loop spans 14 amino acids. The ends were cut back, 1 base at V and 3 bases at J, with 7 bases in the middle. The CDR3, as DNA: TGTGCCAGCAGCCAAGGAGGGGACAATCAGCCCCAGCATTTT. The encoded protein is CASSQGGDNQPQHF.

CDR3: CAISPSAVTYEQYF. The CDR3 DNA reads TGTGCCATCAGTCCTAGCGCTGTGACCTACGAGCAGTACTTC. The rearrangement uses TRBV10-3 and TRBJ2-7; D perhaps matches TRBD2 (6 bases). The CDR3 totals 14 residues. The ends were cut back, 5 bases at V and 2 bases at J, with 13 bases in the middle. Germline values: CDR1 ENHRY, CDR2 SYGVKD.

The chain joins TRBV20-1 to TRBJ2-3; D ambiguous. Germline loops: CDR1 DFQATT, CDR2 SNEGSKA (reference sequence). This CDR3 contains 13 residues. Trimming took 4 bases from V and 2 from J, leaving 10 bases between them. As DNA, the CDR3 is TGCAGTGCTACTACCTACTACACAGATACGCAGTATTTT. It codes for CSATTYYTDTQYF.

V is TRBV12-3 or TRBV12-4 and J is TRBJ1-1, with unresolved D. V was cut by 7 bases and J by 5 bases, with 14 bases left in between. The CDR3 is 13 residues long. The CDR3 is CASTFTVGTEAFF. The CDR3 coding sequence is TGTGCCAGCACCTTCACAGTGGGGACTGAAGCTTTCTTT.

This clonotype was seen a few times. The chain combines TRBV9 with TRBJ2-6; 8 nucleotides agree with TRBD1. The V gene's germline CDR1 is SGDLS and CDR2 YYNGEE. The CDR3 contains 14 residues. V was clipped by 4 bases and J by 15 bases; unmatched bases: 12. CDR3 amino acids: CASSTRLDRARLTF. The CDR3 nucleotides are TGTGCCAGCAGCACACGCCTGGACAGGGCCCGCCTGACTTTC.

The chain has TRBV11-2 and TRBJ2-7; TRBD1 matches 7 bases. The CDR3 is made up of 15 amino acids. Germline-derived CDR1 and CDR2 are SGHAT and FQNNGV. V lost 4 bases to trimming and J lost 2 bases; unmatched junction nucleotides: 8. CDR3: CASSSWTGTTYEQYF. CDR3 bases: TGTGCCAGCAGCTCCTGGACAGGAACGACCTACGAGCAGTACTTC.

This chain connects TRBV3-1 to TRBJ2-2, with D perhaps given as TRBD1 or TRBD2 (7 bases each). Germline-derived CDR1 and CDR2 are LGHDT and YNNKEL (reference sequence). The CDR3 is 15 amino acids. Trimming cost V 5 bases and J 5 bases, with 15 bases left between them. CDR3 in amino acids: CASSRGGGITGELFF. The CDR3 nucleotides read TGTGCCAGCAGCAGGGGAGGGGGCATAACCGGGGAGCTGTTTTTT.

The sample holds many counts of this clonotype. The V call is TRBV18, the J call TRBJ2-7; 8 bases are a match to TRBD1. Germline trimming cut 3 bases from V and 3 bases from J; bases unmatched to any gene: 7. The CDR3 spans 15 residues. CDR1 is KGHSH and CDR2 is LQKENI in the germline V gene. This CDR3 reads CASSPPGQVNYEQYF. CDR3 bases: TGTGCCAGCTCACCCCCGGGACAGGTTAACTACGAGCAGTACTTC.

The chain employs TRBV11-2 and TRBJ2-1; 8 bases match TRBD2. The junction had 16 bases not matched to a gene; V was cut back by 5 bases and J by 10 bases. This CDR3 has 16 residues. Germline V gene sequence: CDR1 SGHAT, CDR2 FQNNGV. The CDR3 region is CASSSTSGGTNSEQFF. The CDR3 DNA follows: TGTGCCAGCAGCAGTACGAGCGGGGGAACCAATTCGGAGCAGTTCTTC.

This clonotype was detected only a few times. The CDR3 is CASSPRTTGNTIYF. CDR3 nucleotides: TGTGCCAGCAGCCCTAGGACAACTGGAAACACCATATATTTT. The chain joins TRBV6-2 or TRBV6-3 to TRBJ1-3, with D tentatively TRBD1 (5 bases). CDR3 length equals 14 residues. Germline loops: CDR1 MNHEY, CDR2 SVGEGT. The ends were cut back, 6 bases at V and 2 bases at J, with 11 bases in the middle.

This clonotype was seen only a few times. The V gene is TRBV5-1, the J gene TRBJ2-7; the D gene is possibly TRBD2 (6 bases). The germline V and J ends were trimmed by 5 bases and 2 bases, with 20 bases remaining between them. The germline V gene encodes CDR1 SGHRS and CDR2 YFSETQ. The length of the CDR3 is 16 residues. The CDR3 reads CASSSALGRLTYEQYF. In DNA, the CDR3 is TGCGCCAGCAGTTCAGCGTTAGGGAGGCTTACCTACGAGCAGTACTTC.

This clonotype was detected ten times or more. The chain uses TRBV7-6 and TRBJ2-1; a weak D match, TRBD2 (7 bases). This CDR3 has 15 residues. The V and J ends lost 1 base and 12 bases respectively, with 19 bases between them. Germline V lookup: CDR1 SGHVS, CDR2 FNYEAQ. The CDR3 is CASSLGRGPASVQFF. The CDR3 region has the DNA TGTGCCAGCAGCTTAGGGCGGGGGCCCGCATCAGTGCAGTTCTTC.

The gene calls are TRBV5-1 and TRBJ2-2; D unclear. Germline lookup yields CDR1 SGHRS and CDR2 YFSETQ. The V and J ends lost 4 bases and 4 bases respectively, with 11 bases between them. This CDR3 contains 14 residues. The CDR3 here is CASSPNVVTGELFF. CDR3 DNA: TGCGCCAGCAGCCCGAATGTGGTCACCGGGGAGCTGTTTTTT.

The chain uses TRBV2 and TRBJ2-3, with 8 bases fitting TRBD1. With V trimmed by 4 bases and J by 0 bases, 3 bases remained unmatched. Per germline, CDR1 SNHLY and CDR2 FYNNEI. The CDR3 contains 15 residues. Here the CDR3 reads CASSGTGLSTDTQYF. In nucleotides, the CDR3 is TGTGCCAGCAGTGGGACAGGGCTCAGCACAGATACGCAGTATTTT.

This clonotype was seen repeatedly, ten times or more. The J gene is TRBJ1-3, the V gene TRBV29-1; no reliable D call. From germline, CDR1 is SQVTM and CDR2 ANQGSEA. V lost 2 bases and J lost 4, with 12 bases in between. This CDR3 region has 14 residues. The CDR3 bases are TGCAGCGTTGAAAGAAGGGCGGCGGGAAACACCATATATTTT. It is translated as CSVERRAAGNTIYF.